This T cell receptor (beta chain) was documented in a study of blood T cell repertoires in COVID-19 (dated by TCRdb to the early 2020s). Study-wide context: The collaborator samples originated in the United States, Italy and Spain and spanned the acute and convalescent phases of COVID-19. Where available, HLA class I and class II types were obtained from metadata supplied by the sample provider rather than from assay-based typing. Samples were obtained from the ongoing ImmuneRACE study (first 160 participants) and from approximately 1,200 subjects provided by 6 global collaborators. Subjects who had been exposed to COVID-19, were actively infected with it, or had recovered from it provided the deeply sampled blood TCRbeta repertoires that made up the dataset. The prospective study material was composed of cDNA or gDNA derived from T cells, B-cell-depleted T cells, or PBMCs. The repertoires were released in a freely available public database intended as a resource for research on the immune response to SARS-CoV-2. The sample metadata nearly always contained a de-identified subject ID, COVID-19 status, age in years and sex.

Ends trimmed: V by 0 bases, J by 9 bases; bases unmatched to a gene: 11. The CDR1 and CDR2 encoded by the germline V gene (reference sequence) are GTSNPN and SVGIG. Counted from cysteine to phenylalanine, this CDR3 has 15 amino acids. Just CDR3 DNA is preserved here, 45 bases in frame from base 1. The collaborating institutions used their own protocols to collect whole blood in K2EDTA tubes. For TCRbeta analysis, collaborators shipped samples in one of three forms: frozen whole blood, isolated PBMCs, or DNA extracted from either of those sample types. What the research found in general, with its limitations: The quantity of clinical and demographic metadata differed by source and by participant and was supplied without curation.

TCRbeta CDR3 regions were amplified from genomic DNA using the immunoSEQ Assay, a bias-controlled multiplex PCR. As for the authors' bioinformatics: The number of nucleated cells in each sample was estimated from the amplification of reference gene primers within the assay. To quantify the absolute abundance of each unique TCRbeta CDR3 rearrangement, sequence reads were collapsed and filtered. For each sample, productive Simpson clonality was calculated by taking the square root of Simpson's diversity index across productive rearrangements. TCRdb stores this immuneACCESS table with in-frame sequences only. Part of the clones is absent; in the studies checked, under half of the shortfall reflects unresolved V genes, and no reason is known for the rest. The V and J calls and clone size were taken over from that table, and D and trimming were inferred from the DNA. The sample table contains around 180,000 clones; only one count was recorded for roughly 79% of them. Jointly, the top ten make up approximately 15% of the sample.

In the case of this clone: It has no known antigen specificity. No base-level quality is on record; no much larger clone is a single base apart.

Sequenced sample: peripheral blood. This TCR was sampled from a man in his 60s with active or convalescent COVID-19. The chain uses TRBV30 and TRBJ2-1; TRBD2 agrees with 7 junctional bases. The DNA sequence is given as TGTGCCTGGAGTGTACGGGGCGGGGGAATTGGTGAGCAGTTCTTC. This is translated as CAWSVRGGGIGEQFF.